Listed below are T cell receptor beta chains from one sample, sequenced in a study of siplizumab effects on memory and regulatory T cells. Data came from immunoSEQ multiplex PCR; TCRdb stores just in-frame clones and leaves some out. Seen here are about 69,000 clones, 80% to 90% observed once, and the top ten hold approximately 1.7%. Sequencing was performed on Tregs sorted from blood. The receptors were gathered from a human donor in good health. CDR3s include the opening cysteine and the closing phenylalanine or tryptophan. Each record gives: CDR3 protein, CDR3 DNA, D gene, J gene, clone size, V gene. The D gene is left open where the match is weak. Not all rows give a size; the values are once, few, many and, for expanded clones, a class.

CDR3: CASSIQQGRYGYTF
DNA: TGTGCCAGCAGTATACAACAGGGCCGCTATGGCTACACCTTC
D: NA
J: TRBJ1-2
size: NA
V: TRBV27

CDR3: CAISEKYGGTEAFF
DNA: TGTGCCATCAGTGAAAAGTACGGGGGCACTGAAGCTTTCTTT
D: NA
J: TRBJ1-1
size: NA
V: TRBV10-3

CDR3: CASSLALADTQYF
DNA: TGTGCCAGCAGCTTAGCTCTAGCCGATACGCAGTATTTT
D: NA
J: TRBJ2-3
size: NA
V: TRBV7-9

CDR3: CASSLTSYEQYF
DNA: TGTGCCAGCAGCTTGACATCCTACGAGCAGTACTTC
D: NA
J: TRBJ2-7
size: once
V: TRBV5-6

CDR3: CASSPGTGYGTEAFF
DNA: TGTGCCAGCAGCCCCGGGACAGGGTATGGTACTGAAGCTTTCTTT
D: TRBD1
J: TRBJ1-1
size: NA
V: TRBV7-9

CDR3: CASSPGLAGAREQFF
DNA: TGCGCCAGCAGCCCGGGACTAGCGGGAGCCCGTGAGCAGTTCTTC
D: TRBD2
J: TRBJ2-1
size: NA
V: TRBV4-3

CDR3: CASSEGVGGVDEQYF
DNA: TGCGCCAGCAGTGAGGGGGTGGGGGGAGTCGACGAGCAGTACTTC
D: NA
J: TRBJ2-7
size: NA
V: TRBV10-1

CDR3: CASRDGQGIGDWAFF
DNA: TGTGCCAGCAGAGACGGACAGGGGATCGGAGATTGGGCTTTCTTT
D: TRBD1
J: TRBJ1-1
size: NA
V: TRBV6-6

CDR3: CASSPSGRPSATYF
DNA: TGTGCCAGCAGTCCCTCCGGACGGCCATCAGCCACTTACTTC
D: NA
J: TRBJ1-2
size: NA
V: TRBV27

CDR3: CSVGTSGSYTDTQYF
DNA: TGCAGCGTGGGGACTAGCGGGAGTTACACAGATACGCAGTATTTT
D: TRBD2
J: TRBJ2-3
size: NA
V: TRBV29-1

CDR3: CAWSPPAGGLAGGYEQYF
DNA: TGTGCCTGGAGTCCTCCCGCGGGGGGACTAGCGGGAGGCTACGAGCAGTACTTC
D: TRBD2
J: TRBJ2-7
size: NA
V: TRBV30

CDR3: CASGWETSTQYF
DNA: TGTGCTAGTGGTTGGGAGACATCTACGCAGTATTTT
D: NA
J: TRBJ2-3
size: NA
V: TRBV12-5

CDR3: CASGGPFHPEQYF
DNA: TGTGCCAGCGGAGGGCCCTTCCACCCCGAGCAGTACTTC
D: NA
J: TRBJ2-7
size: NA
V: TRBV2

CDR3: CASSVDWSGVLSNEQFF
DNA: TGTGCCAGCAGCGTAGATTGGTCGGGAGTTTTGAGCAATGAGCAGTTCTTC
D: NA
J: TRBJ2-1
size: NA
V: TRBV9

CDR3: CASSWRYEQYF
DNA: TGTGCCAGCAGCTGGCGTTACGAGCAGTACTTC
D: NA
J: TRBJ2-7
size: NA
V: TRBV5-1

CDR3: CASSPLTAGGYTF
DNA: TGTGCCAGCAGCCCCCTCACGGCCGGTGGCTACACCTTC
D: NA
J: TRBJ1-2
size: NA
V: TRBV7-9

CDR3: CASSVGRGELDTQYF
DNA: TGTGCCAGCAGCGTAGGGAGGGGGGAACTGGACACGCAGTATTTT
D: NA
J: TRBJ2-3
size: NA
V: TRBV9

CDR3: CASSQGSRGEKLFF
DNA: TGCGCCAGCAGCCAGGGAAGCAGGGGCGAAAAACTGTTTTTT
D: NA
J: TRBJ1-4
size: NA
V: TRBV4-3

CDR3: CASSWGTANYGYTF
DNA: TGCGCCAGCAGCTGGGGGACAGCCAACTATGGCTACACCTTC
D: TRBD1
J: TRBJ1-2
size: NA
V: TRBV5-1

CDR3: CASSLVPGPHNTGELFF
DNA: TGCGCCAGCAGCCTTGTCCCGGGACCTCACAACACCGGGGAGCTGTTTTTT
D: NA
J: TRBJ2-2
size: NA
V: TRBV4-1

CDR3: CASSPREGNSPLHF
DNA: TGTGCCAGCAGCCCCCGGGAGGGAAATTCACCCCTCCACTTT
D: NA
J: TRBJ1-6
size: NA
V: TRBV6-6